This TCR beta chain was identified during a study of cytomegalovirus exposure and HLA in healthy donors. As for this clone: Its matching antigen is unknown.

Primers: 60 Vbeta forward and 13 Jbeta reverse. The table came from immunoSEQ multiplex PCR; TCRdb's copy has only in-frame clones and leaves some out. The sample records some 130,000 clones, approximately 80% being singletons. Points from the study as a whole: Earlier results showed most TCR beta V segments being productive about 87% or about 30% of the time. Association of fewer than 20,000 TCR beta sequences with HLA alleles was found at 0.05 false discovery rate in a later analysis.

Germline trimming cut 2 bases from V and 4 bases from J; bases unmatched to any gene: 4. This CDR3 comprises 14 residues. Looked up from germline, CDR1 is SGHKS and CDR2 is YYEKEE (reference sequence). The sample taken for sequencing was PBMCs. The sequence derives from a man aged 25 to 40 in good health and CMV-seronegative. V gene TRBV5-5 combines with J gene TRBJ2-7, with 9 bases fitting TRBD2. CDR3 sequence: CASSFSGRSYEQYF. The CDR3 DNA follows: TGTGCCAGCAGCTTCAGCGGGAGGTCTTACGAGCAGTACTTC. Complete variable domain (other parts from reference TRBV5-5 and TRBJ2-7): DAGVTQSPTHLIKTRGQQVTLRCSPISGHKSVSWYQQVLGQGPQFIFQYYEKEERGRGNFPDRFSARQFPNYSSELNVNALLLGDSALYLCASSFSGRSYEQYFGPGTRLTVT.